Listed below are T cell receptor beta chains from one sample, sequenced in a study of OX40 agonist ivuxolimab in advanced cancers. TCRdb keeps only in-frame clones here, not all; method: immunoSEQ multiplex PCR. The sample lists fewer than 90,000 clones, around 87% occurring once. The specimen comprised CD4+ or CD8+ T cells sorted from blood, sampled in a trial of the OX40 agonist ivuxolimab. The source of these receptors is an adult with an advanced solid tumor such as melanoma, head and neck, liver or kidney cancer. Each CDR3 is given without its conserved first and last residue. The D gene is left open where the match is weak.

D: TRBD1; V: TRBV7-3; length: 15; J: TRBJ1-1; CDR3: ASSLGGQGAKRTEAF
D: .; V: TRBV27; length: 12; J: TRBJ1-5; CDR3: ASSPRTADQPQH
D: TRBD2; V: TRBV7-9; length: 12; J: TRBJ2-5; CDR3: ASSREAGWETQY
D: TRBD2; V: TRBV27; length: 15; J: TRBJ2-3; CDR3: ASSLLPSGGGTDTQY
D: .; V: TRBV5-1; length: 13; J: TRBJ2-1; CDR3: ASSTDISSYNEQF
D: .; V: TRBV7-2; length: 12; J: TRBJ1-2; CDR3: ASSSRTENYGYT
D: .; V: TRBV4-3; length: 13; J: TRBJ2-3; CDR3: ASSQVGDFTDTQY
D: .; V: TRBV20-1; length: 9; J: TRBJ2-1; CDR3: SATVLGEQF
D: .; V: TRBV10-3; length: 14; J: TRBJ1-5; CDR3: AISAAQGKGNQPQH
D: TRBD1; V: TRBV15; length: 15; J: TRBJ2-2; CDR3: ATIRDRGRGATGELF
D: .; V: TRBV7-6; length: 13; J: TRBJ1-3; CDR3: ASSLAGGSGNTIY
D: .; V: TRBV28; length: 11; J: TRBJ1-1; CDR3: ASSSAVDTEAF
D: .; V: TRBV18; length: 14; J: TRBJ1-4; CDR3: ASSPRPRSGNEKLF
D: .; V: TRBV18; length: 12; J: TRBJ1-4; CDR3: ASTEGDVGEKLF
D: .; V: TRBV5-1; length: 13; J: TRBJ1-2; CDR3: ASSLGVSINYGYT
D: TRBD1; V: TRBV7-3; length: 11; J: TRBJ2-5; CDR3: ASSRTGGETQY
D: .; V: TRBV10-3; length: 12; J: TRBJ1-5; CDR3: AIRAGEGNQPQH
D: TRBD1; V: TRBV9; length: 14; J: TRBJ1-1; CDR3: ASSVEGRGMNTEAF
D: .; V: TRBV7-3; length: 11; J: TRBJ2-5; CDR3: ASSLTAQETQY
D: TRBD1; V: TRBV10-3; length: 11; J: TRBJ1-4; CDR3: ATAGTGDEKLF
D: .; V: TRBV5-6; length: 9; J: TRBJ2-5; CDR3: ASSLQETQY
D: .; V: TRBV5-1; length: 13; J: TRBJ1-2; CDR3: ASSLEHSGPYGYT
D: TRBD2; V: TRBV28; length: 14; J: TRBJ2-2; CDR3: ASSSRGAGGAGELF
D: .; V: TRBV5-1; length: 12; J: TRBJ2-5; CDR3: ASSSGTREETQY
D: .; V: TRBV7-9; length: 10; J: TRBJ2-3; CDR3: ATREVTDTQY
D: .; V: TRBV18; length: 14; J: TRBJ1-4; CDR3: ASSPQPGARLEKLF
D: .; V: TRBV7-8; length: 11; J: TRBJ1-3; CDR3: ASSLAPGYTIY
D: TRBD1; V: TRBV7-6; length: 13; J: TRBJ1-6; CDR3: ASSRGTVYNSPLH
D: .; V: TRBV7-2; length: 14; J: TRBJ2-2; CDR3: ASSSHVTGYTGELF
D: .; V: TRBV9; length: 12; J: TRBJ2-1; CDR3: ASSKTGLINEQF
D: TRBD1; V: TRBV5-1; length: 12; J: TRBJ1-2; CDR3: ASRPETGKYGYT
D: .; V: TRBV19; length: 9; J: TRBJ2-7; CDR3: ASSSRYEQY
D: .; V: TRBV10-1; length: 11; J: TRBJ1-5; CDR3: ASQGNFDQPQH